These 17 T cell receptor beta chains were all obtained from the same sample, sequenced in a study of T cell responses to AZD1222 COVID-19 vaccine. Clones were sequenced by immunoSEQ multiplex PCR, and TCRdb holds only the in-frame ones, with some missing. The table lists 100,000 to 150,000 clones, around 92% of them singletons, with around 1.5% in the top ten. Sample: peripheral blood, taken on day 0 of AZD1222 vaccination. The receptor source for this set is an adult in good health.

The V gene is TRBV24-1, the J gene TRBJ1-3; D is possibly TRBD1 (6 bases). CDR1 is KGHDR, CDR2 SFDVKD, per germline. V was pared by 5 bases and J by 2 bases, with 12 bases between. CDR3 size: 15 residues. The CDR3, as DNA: TGTGCCACCAGTGGTACAGGGCTTACTGGAAACACCATATATTTT. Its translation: CATSGTGLTGNTIYF.

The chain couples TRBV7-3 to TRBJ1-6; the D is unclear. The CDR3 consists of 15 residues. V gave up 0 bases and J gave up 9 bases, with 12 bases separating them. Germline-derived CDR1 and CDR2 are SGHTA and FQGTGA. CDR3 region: CASSLTSGEGSPLHF. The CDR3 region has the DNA TGTGCCAGCAGCTTAACTAGCGGGGAGGGTTCACCCCTCCACTTT.

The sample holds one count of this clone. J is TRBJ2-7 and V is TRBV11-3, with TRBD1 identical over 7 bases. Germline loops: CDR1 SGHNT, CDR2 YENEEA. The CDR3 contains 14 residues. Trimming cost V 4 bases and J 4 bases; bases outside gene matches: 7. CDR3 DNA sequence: TGTGCCAGCAGCTCGGACAGGATCCGTTACGAGCAGTACTTC. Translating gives CASSSDRIRYEQYF.

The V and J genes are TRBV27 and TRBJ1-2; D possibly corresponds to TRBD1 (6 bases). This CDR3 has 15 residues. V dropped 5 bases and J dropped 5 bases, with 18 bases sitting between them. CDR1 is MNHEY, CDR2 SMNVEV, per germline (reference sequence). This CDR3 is CASSPSPGTLYGYTF. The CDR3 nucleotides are TGTGCCAGCAGTCCCTCCCCCGGGACACTATATGGCTACACCTTC.

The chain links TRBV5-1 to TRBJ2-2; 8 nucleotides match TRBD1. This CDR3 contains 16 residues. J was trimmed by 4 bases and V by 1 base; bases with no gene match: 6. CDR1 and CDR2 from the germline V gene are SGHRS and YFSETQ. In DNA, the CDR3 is TGCGCCAGCAGCTTGAGGACAGGGCGGGTCACCGGGGAGCTGTTTTTT. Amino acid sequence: CASSLRTGRVTGELFF. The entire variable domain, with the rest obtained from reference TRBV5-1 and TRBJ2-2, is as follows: KAGVTQTPRYLIKTRGQQVTLSCSPISGHRSVSWYQQTPGQGLQFLFEYFSETQRNKGNFPGRFSGRQFSNSRSEMNVSTLELGDSALYLCASSLRTGRVTGELFFGEGSRLTVL.

CDR3 nucleotide sequence: TGTGCCAGTAGACGACTAGCGGGAGAGACCTACGAGCAGTACTTC. Translating it yields CASRRLAGETYEQYF. This rearrangement joins TRBV19 to TRBJ2-7; 12 positions agree with TRBD2. After removal of 6 bases from V and 2 bases from J, the junction contained 5 bases not matched to a gene. The CDR3 consists of 15 residues. CDR1 is LNHDA, CDR2 SQIVND, per germline (reference sequence).

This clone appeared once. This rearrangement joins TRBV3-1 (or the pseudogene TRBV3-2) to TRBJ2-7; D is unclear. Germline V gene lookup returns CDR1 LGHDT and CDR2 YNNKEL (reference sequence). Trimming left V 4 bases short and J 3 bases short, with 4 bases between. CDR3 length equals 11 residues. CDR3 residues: CASSRIYEQYF. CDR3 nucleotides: TGTGCCAGCAGCCGAATCTACGAGCAGTACTTC.

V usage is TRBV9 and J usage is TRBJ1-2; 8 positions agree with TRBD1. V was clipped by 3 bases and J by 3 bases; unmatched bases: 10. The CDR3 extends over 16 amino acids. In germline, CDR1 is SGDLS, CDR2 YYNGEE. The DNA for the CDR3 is TGTGCCAGCAGCGGAACCGGGACAGGATTTTACTATGGCTACACCTTC. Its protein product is CASSGTGTGFYYGYTF.

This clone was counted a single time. As DNA, the CDR3 is TGTGCCAGCAGCTTGAGGACTGACACTGAAGCTTTCTTT. Protein sequence: CASSLRTDTEAFF. V and J are TRBV7-3 and TRBJ1-1; D ambiguous. V lost 3 bases, J lost 3 bases, and 8 bases lay in between. The CDR3 contains 13 residues. Germline-derived CDR1 and CDR2 are SGHTA and FQGTGA.

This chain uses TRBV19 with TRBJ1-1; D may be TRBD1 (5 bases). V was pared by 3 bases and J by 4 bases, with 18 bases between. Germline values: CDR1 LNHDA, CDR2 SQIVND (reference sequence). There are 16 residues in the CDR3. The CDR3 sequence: CASSIGRGAGITEAFF. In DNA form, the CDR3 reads TGTGCCAGTAGTATCGGAAGGGGCGCTGGTATCACTGAAGCTTTCTTT.

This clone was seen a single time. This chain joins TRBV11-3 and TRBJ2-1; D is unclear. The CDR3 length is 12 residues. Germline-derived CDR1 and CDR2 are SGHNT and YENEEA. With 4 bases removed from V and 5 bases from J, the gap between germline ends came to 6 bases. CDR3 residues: CASSSRNNEQFF. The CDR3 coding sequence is TGTGCCAGCAGCTCCCGCAACAATGAGCAGTTCTTC.

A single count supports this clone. The chain's CDR3 is CASSEGLAGAYEQYF. In DNA form, the CDR3 reads TGTGCCAGCAGCGAGGGACTAGCGGGAGCATACGAGCAGTACTTC. The genes are TRBV9 and TRBJ2-7, with TRBD2 matching over 14 bases. Germline lookup yields CDR1 SGDLS and CDR2 YYNGEE. The CDR3 runs to 15 residues. The junction had 3 bases not matched to a gene; V was cut back by 3 bases and J by 4 bases.

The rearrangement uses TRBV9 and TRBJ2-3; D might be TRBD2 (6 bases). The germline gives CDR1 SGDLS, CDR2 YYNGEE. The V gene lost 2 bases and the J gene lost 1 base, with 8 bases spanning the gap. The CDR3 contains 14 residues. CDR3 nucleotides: TGTGCCAGCAGCGTTTCTAGCGGCACAGATACGCAGTATTTT. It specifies CASSVSSGTDTQYF.

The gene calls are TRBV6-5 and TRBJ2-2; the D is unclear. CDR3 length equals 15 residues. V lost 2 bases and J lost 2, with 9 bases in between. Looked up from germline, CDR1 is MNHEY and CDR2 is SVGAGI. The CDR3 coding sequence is TGTGCCAGCAGTTACCTAACAAGAAACACCGGGGAGCTGTTTTTT. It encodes CASSYLTRNTGELFF.

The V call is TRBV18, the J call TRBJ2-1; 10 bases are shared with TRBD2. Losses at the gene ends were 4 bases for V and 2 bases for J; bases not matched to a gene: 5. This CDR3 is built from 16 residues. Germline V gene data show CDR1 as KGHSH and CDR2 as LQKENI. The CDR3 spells CASSRRTSGTYNEQFF. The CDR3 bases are TGTGCCAGCTCACGAAGGACTAGCGGCACCTACAATGAGCAGTTCTTC.

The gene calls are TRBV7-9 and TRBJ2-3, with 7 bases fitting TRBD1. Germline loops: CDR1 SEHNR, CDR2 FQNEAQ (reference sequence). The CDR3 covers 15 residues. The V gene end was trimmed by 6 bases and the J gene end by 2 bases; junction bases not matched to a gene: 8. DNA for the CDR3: TGTGCCAGCAGGGATGACAGGGCGCACACAGATACGCAGTATTTT. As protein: CASRDDRAHTDTQYF.

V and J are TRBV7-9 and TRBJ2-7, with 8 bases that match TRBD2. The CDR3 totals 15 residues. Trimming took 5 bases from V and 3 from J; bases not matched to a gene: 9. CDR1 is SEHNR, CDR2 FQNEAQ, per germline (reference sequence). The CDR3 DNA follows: TGTGCCAGCAGCCCGCGTAGGAGCGGGGGCTACGAGCAGTACTTC. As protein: CASSPRRSGGYEQYF.